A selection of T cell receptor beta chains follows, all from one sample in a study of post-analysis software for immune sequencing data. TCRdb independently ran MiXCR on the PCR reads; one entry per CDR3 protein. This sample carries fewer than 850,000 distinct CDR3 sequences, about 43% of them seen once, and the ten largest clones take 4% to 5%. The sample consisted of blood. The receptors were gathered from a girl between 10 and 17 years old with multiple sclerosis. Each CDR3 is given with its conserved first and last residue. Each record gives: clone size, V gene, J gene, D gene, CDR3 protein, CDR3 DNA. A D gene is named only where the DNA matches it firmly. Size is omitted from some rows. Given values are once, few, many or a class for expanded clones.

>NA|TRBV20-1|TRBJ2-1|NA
CSARDRASYNEQFF
TGCAGTGCTAGAGATCGGGCCTCCTACAATGAGCAGTTCTTC
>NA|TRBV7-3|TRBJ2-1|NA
CASSSLASLGHNEQFF
TGTGCCAGCAGCTCCTTAGCGAGCCTAGGGCACAATGAGCAGTTCTTC
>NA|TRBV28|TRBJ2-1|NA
CASSPRGAGPYNEQFF
TGTGCCAGCAGTCCGCGGGGCGCGGGCCCTTACAATGAGCAGTTCTTC
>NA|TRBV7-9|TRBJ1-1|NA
CASSLAYGTEAFF
TGTGCCAGCAGCTTAGCGTACGGGACTGAAGCTTTCTTT
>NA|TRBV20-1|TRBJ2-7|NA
CSALDGGRYYEQYF
TGCAGTGCCCTGGACGGGGGTCGGTACTACGAGCAGTACTTC
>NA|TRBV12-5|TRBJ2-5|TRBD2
CASGSSGRKAETQYF
TGTGCTAGTGGCAGTAGCGGGAGGAAGGCAGAGACCCAGTACTTC
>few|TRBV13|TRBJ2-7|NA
CASSPGRDDTYEQYF
TGTGCCAGCAGCCCCGGGCGGGACGATACCTACGAGCAGTACTTC
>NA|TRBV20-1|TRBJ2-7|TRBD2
CSATSVSGRISYEQYF
TGCAGTGCTACCTCTGTGAGCGGGAGAATCTCCTACGAGCAGTACTTC
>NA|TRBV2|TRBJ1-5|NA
CASSGDTADQPQHF
TGTGCCAGCAGTGGGGACACTGCAGATCAGCCCCAGCATTTT
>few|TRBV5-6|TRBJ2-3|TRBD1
CASSFIQGRSTDTQYF
TGTGCCAGCAGTTTTATACAGGGGAGAAGCACAGATACGCAGTATTTT
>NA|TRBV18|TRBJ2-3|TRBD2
CASSPGRGTTSTDTQYF
TGTGCCAGCTCACCAGGGAGGGGTACCACTAGCACAGATACGCAGTATTTT
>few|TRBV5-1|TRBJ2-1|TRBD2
CASSPGGGRSYNEQFF
TGCGCCAGCAGCCCGGGGGGCGGGAGGTCTTACAATGAGCAGTTCTTC
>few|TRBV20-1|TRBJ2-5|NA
CSASDWRTQETQYF
TGCAGTGCTAGTGACTGGCGGACCCAAGAGACCCAGTACTTC
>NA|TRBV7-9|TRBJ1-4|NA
CASSLAGLSDEKLFF
TGTGCCAGCAGCTTAGCGGGCCTCTCGGATGAAAAACTGTTTTTT
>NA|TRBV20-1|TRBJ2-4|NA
CSASPGPRNIQYF
TGCAGTGCATCGCCGGGGCCAAGAAACATTCAGTACTTC
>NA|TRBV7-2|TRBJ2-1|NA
CASSARTAINEQFF
TGTGCCAGCAGCGCCCGGACAGCTATCAATGAGCAGTTCTTC
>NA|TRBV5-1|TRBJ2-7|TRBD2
CASSLAGGSADEQYF
TGCGCCAGCAGCTTGGCCGGCGGGAGCGCTGACGAGCAGTACTTC
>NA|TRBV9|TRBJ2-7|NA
CASSVAGTTDYEQYF
TGTGCCAGCAGCGTAGCGGGCACCACCGACTACGAGCAGTACTTC
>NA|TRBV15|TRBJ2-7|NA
CATSRDQYSYEQYF
TGTGCCACCAGCAGAGATCAGTACTCCTACGAGCAGTACTTC
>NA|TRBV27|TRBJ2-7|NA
CASSKTEVGYEQYF
TGTGCCAGCAGCAAGACAGAGGTGGGATACGAGCAGTACTTC
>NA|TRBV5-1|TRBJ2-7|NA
CASSHRPGFYEQYF
TGCGCCAGCAGCCACAGGCCGGGGTTCTACGAGCAGTACTTC
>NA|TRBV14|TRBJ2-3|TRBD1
CASGDRVVDTQYF
TGTGCCAGCGGAGACAGGGTTGTCGATACGCAGTATTTT
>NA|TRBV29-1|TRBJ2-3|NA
CSVEIDFPSTDTQYF
TGCAGCGTTGAAATAGATTTCCCGAGCACAGATACGCAGTATTTT
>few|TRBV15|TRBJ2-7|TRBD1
CATKDRGNSYEQYF
TGTGCCACCAAGGACAGGGGAAACTCCTACGAGCAGTACTTC
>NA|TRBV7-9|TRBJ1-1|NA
CASSPNWGNTEAFF
TGTGCCAGCAGCCCCAATTGGGGGAACACTGAAGCTTTCTTT
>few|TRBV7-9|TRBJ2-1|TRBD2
CASSPRALAGGTTIYNEQFF
TGTGCCAGCAGCCCGAGGGCCCTAGCGGGAGGGACAACCATCTACAATGAGCAGTTCTTC
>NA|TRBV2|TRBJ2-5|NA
CASKAGVVGETQYF
TGTGCCAGCAAGGCAGGGGTCGTCGGGGAGACCCAGTACTTC
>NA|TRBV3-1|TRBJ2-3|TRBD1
CASSPDRGTKDTQYF
TGTGCCAGCAGCCCGGACAGGGGTACTAAAGATACGCAGTATTTT
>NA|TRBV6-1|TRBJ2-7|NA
CASSEQSVTYEQYF
TGTGCCAGCAGTGAACAGTCGGTAACCTACGAGCAGTACTTC
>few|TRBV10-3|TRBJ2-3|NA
CAIGGENTDTQYF
TGTGCCATCGGTGGTGAGAACACAGATACGCAGTATTTT
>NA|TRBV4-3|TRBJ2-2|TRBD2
CASSHPGTSGRAVDPGELFF
TGCGCCAGCAGCCATCCCGGGACTAGCGGGAGGGCCGTAGATCCCGGGGAGCTGTTTTTT